These 5 T cell receptor beta chains share one sample of origin, sequenced in a study of T cells in Graves' hyperthyroidism and ophthalmopathy. Amplification yielded TCR beta CDR3 regions, with RNA transcripts as the source. In the first-round RT-PCR of the TCR CDR3, the HTBI primer set was used. TCRdb re-called the multiplex PCR reads through MiXCR, storing one row per CDR3 protein. The sample yields roughly 350,000 distinct CDR3 sequences, approximately 13% seen once. The sample was blood. The receptor set was obtained from a woman aged 40-49 years with Graves' ophthalmopathy.

This clonotype was recorded many times. This chain uses TRBV6-5 with TRBJ1-1; 7 bases fit TRBD1. The V gene's germline CDR1 is MNHEY and CDR2 SVGAGI. Germline trimming cut 2 bases from V and 6 bases from J; bases unmatched to any gene: 3. The CDR3 sequence is 13 residues long. The CDR3 sequence is CASSYGQVAEAFF. As DNA, the CDR3 is TGTGCCAGCAGTTACGGACAGGTCGCTGAAGCTTTCTTT.

This clonotype was picked up many times. This sequence joins TRBV27 and TRBJ2-7, with unresolved D. From germline, CDR1 is MNHEY and CDR2 SMNVEV (reference sequence). V was shortened by 3 bases and J by 4 bases, with 13 bases between the two germline ends. This CDR3 spans 14 amino acids. The CDR3 DNA follows: TGTGCCAGCAGTTTTTATTCGGGTGGATACGAGCAGTACTTC. Translation: CASSFYSGGYEQYF.

Ten or more counts support this clonotype. The gene calls are TRBV10-3 and TRBJ2-7, with D possibly called TRBD1 or TRBD2 (6 bases each). The CDR3 totals 16 residues. CDR1 is ENHRY and CDR2 is SYGVKD in the germline V gene. The ends were cut back, 0 bases at V and 2 bases at J, with 14 bases in the middle. The CDR3 DNA reads as TGTGCCATCAGTGAGTCGGAGGGCAGGGGAACCTACGAGCAGTACTTC. Its protein is CAISESEGRGTYEQYF.

The chain combines TRBV20-1 with TRBJ1-6; perhaps TRBD1 as D (5 bases). CDR1 and CDR2 (germline): DFQATT, SNEGSKA (reference sequence). The CDR3 is 16 residues long. CDR3 bases: TGCACTGAAATCCTGTTGGAGGAGGGAAGGGGTTCACCCCTCCACTTT. Translated, it gives CTEILLEEGRGSPLHF.

The chain uses TRBV5-1 and TRBJ2-7; TRBD2 matches at 8 bases. Germline CDR1 and CDR2: SGHRS and YFSETQ. CDR3 length equals 17 residues. J gave up 4 bases and V 4 bases, and 16 bases lay outside the gene matches. The CDR3 DNA follows: TGCGCCAGCAGCCCTCCGGGGGGGGGGCCCCGGAGGTACGAGCAGTACTTC. Translation: CASSPPGGGPRRYEQYF.